The 17 T cell receptor beta chains listed next were all sequenced from one sample in a study of molecular identifiers for immune sequencing clone quantification. Each CDR3 protein gets one entry after TCRdb re-called the PCR reads with MiXCR. This table has roughly 10,000 distinct CDR3 sequences, 18% appearing once. The sequenced sample was naive CD8+ T cells from blood, with Jurkat cell RNA spiked in. As to subset: FACS-sorted CD8+CD4-CCR7+CD45RA+ naive T cells. These receptors were collected from a human donor in good health. Some libraries in this study had Jurkat cell RNA spiked in.

In its sample, this clonotype is medium-sized (0.01 to 0.1%). V gene TRBV28 combines with J gene TRBJ2-7, with D unresolved. CDR3 length equals 11 residues. Germline assignment: CDR1 MDHEN and CDR2 SYDVKM. Trimming pared 3 bases from V and 7 bases from J, leaving 7 bases between. The CDR3 DNA is TGTGCCAGCAGTTTCCTTCGGGAGCAGTACTTC. Translating it yields CASSFLREQYF.

This clonotype ranks as medium-sized. V is TRBV4-3 and J is TRBJ2-1, with 7 bases lining up with TRBD2. The junction had 17 bases not matched to a gene; V was cut back by 11 bases and J by 1 base. The CDR3 has 17 residues. Germline lookup yields CDR1 LGHNA and CDR2 YSLEER. CDR3: CASSPSGGGLSYNEQFF. In DNA form, the CDR3 reads TGCGCCTCCTCACCCTCGGGGGGAGGCCTGTCCTACAATGAGCAGTTCTTC.

This clonotype ranks as medium-sized. The rearrangement uses TRBV7-2 and TRBJ2-7; 8 positions agree with TRBD2. The CDR3 runs to 18 residues. With V trimmed by 5 bases and J by 2 bases, 17 bases remained unmatched. Germline CDR1 is SGHTA and CDR2 is FQGNSA. The CDR3 DNA is TGTGCCAGCAGCCCACCAAGCATAGCGGGAATAAGCGCCTACGAGCAGTACTTC. This codes for CASSPPSIAGISAYEQYF.

This clonotype is medium-sized (0.01 to 0.1%). The V and J genes are TRBV6-1 and TRBJ1-5; D is ambiguous. The CDR3 extends over 13 amino acids. The V gene's germline CDR1 is MNHNS and CDR2 SASEGT. V dropped 4 bases and J dropped 5 bases, with 9 bases sitting between them. This CDR3 is CASSGYSHQPQHF. In nucleotides, the CDR3 is TGTGCCAGCAGTGGCTACAGCCATCAGCCCCAGCATTTT.

This clonotype is a singleton in its sample. Being one base from a much bigger clone, this may be a read error. V is TRBV27 and J is TRBJ2-1; D perhaps matches TRBD1 (6 bases). The V gene's germline CDR1 is MNHEY and CDR2 SMNVEV (reference sequence). The ends were cut back, 11 bases at V and 2 bases at J, with 19 bases in the middle. The CDR3 is 15 amino acids. CDR3 bases: TGTGCCGGCCATCAAAGACAGGCTACCTACAATGAGCAGTTCTTC. It translates to CAGHQRQATYNEQFF.

This clonotype was seen a handful of times. A much larger clone is a single base away; this may be a read error. The chain joins TRBV20-1 to TRBJ2-1, with 14 positions matching TRBD2. The germline CDR1 and CDR2 sequences are DFQATT and SNEGSKA (reference sequence). The CDR3 contains 16 residues. The CDR3 is CSAGRLAGGAYSEQFF. The CDR3 DNA reads as TGCAGTGCTGGGAGACTAGCGGGGGGGGCATACAGTGAGCAGTTCTTC.

This clonotype counts as medium-sized. The chain couples TRBV2 to TRBJ2-3, with D possibly TRBD2 on 5 matching bases. Germline values: CDR1 SNHLY, CDR2 FYNNEI. The CDR3 is 16 residues long. The ends were cut back, 1 base at V and 6 bases at J, with 17 bases in the middle. This CDR3 is CASSEGEMSFRDTQYF. CDR3 DNA: TGTGCCAGCAGTGAAGGGGAGATGTCATTCCGGGATACGCAGTATTTT. Full variable domain (outside the CDR3, taken from reference TRBV2 and TRBJ2-3): EPEVTQTPSHQVTQMGQEVILRCVPISNHLYFYWYRQILGQKVEFLVSFYNNEISEKSEIFDDQFSVERPDGSNFTLKIRSTKLEDSAMYFCASSEGEMSFRDTQYFGPGTRLTVL.

The chain carries TRBV5-3 and TRBJ1-1; D remains ambiguous. TRBV5-3 is an open reading frame whose function is uncertain. The germline V and J ends were trimmed by 8 bases and 5 bases, with 13 bases remaining between them. CDR3 size: 12 residues. The CDR3 DNA reads as TGTGCCAGCAGTATAGGGATAACTGAAGCTTTCTTT. Its protein product is CASSIGITEAFF.

With regard to this clonotype: A much larger clone sits a single nucleotide away, making a read error possible. The V call is TRBV28, the J call TRBJ2-1; TRBD2 agrees at 12 bases. There are 16 residues in the CDR3. The germline gives CDR1 MDHEN, CDR2 SYDVKM. Trimming removed 5 bases from V and 6 bases from J; junction bases left unmatched: 8. The CDR3 coding sequence is TGTGCCAGCAGTCCCCCTGGACTAGCGGGATCCAATGAGCAGTTCTTC. Protein sequence: CASSPPGLAGSNEQFF.

This clonotype is classed as medium-sized. The rearrangement uses TRBV6-6 and TRBJ2-2; D may be TRBD2 (6 bases). V lost 2 bases and J lost 0, with 13 bases in between. The CDR3 loop spans 17 amino acids. Germline CDR1 and CDR2: MNHNY and SVGAGI (reference sequence). The CDR3 loop reads CASSYMAGTANTGELFF. The DNA for the CDR3 is TGTGCCAGCAGTTACATGGCGGGAACCGCGAACACCGGGGAGCTGTTTTTT.

Only a few counts were recorded for this clonotype. This CDR3 is CAWNPRVDFYEQYF. The CDR3 DNA sequence: TGTGCCTGGAACCCACGGGTGGACTTCTACGAGCAGTACTTC. The chain carries TRBV30 and TRBJ2-7; a possible D gene is TRBD2 (5 bases). This CDR3 has 14 amino acids. Trimming stripped 4 bases from V and 3 bases from J, with 16 bases between. Per the germline V gene, CDR1 is GTSNPN and CDR2 is SVGIG (reference sequence). Full variable domain (rest looked up from reference TRBV30 and TRBJ2-7): SQTIHQWPATLVQPVGSPLSLECTVEGTSNPNLYWYRQAAGRGLQLLFYSVGIGQISSEVPQNLSASRPQDRQFILSSKKLLLSDSGFYLCAWNPRVDFYEQYFGPGTRLTVT.

This chain joins TRBV20-1 and TRBJ2-5; no clear D gene. The CDR3 is 12 amino acids. Germline CDR1 and CDR2: DFQATT and SNEGSKA (reference sequence). Deletions cut 4 bases from V and 4 bases from J, with 10 bases between. The chain's CDR3 is CSAMGWGETQYF. The CDR3 DNA reads TGCAGTGCTATGGGTTGGGGAGAGACCCAGTACTTC.

In this sample, this clonotype turned up many times. V usage is TRBV30 and J usage is TRBJ2-5; 8 bases map to TRBD1. This CDR3 contains 13 residues. The germline V gene has CDR1 GTSNPN and CDR2 SVGIG (reference sequence). The ends lost 4 bases at V and 9 bases at J; junction bases unmatched: 10. CDR3 residues: CAWNTGQGQAQYF. The DNA for the CDR3 is TGTGCCTGGAATACGGGGCAGGGACAGGCCCAGTACTTC.

This clonotype rates as medium-sized (0.01 to 0.1%). The chain employs TRBV4-1 and TRBJ2-7; tentatively, D is TRBD2 (6 bases). The germline V and J ends were trimmed by 1 base and 2 bases, with 15 bases remaining between them. The CDR3 totals 16 residues. CDR1 and CDR2 from the germline V gene are MGHRA and YSYEKL. DNA of the CDR3: TGCGCCAGCAGCCAAGCAGCGGGCGCAACAGCCTACGAGCAGTACTTC. Its protein product is CASSQAAGATAYEQYF.

As to this clonotype: A much larger clone lies one base from this, so it may be a read error. CDR3 nucleotide sequence: TGTGCCAGCAGTTTCTCCGTCGGACAGGAGAGCTACGAGCAGTACTTC. Translated: CASSFSVGQESYEQYF. This chain connects TRBV27 to TRBJ2-7, with 7 bases fitting TRBD1. The trim removed 3 bases at V and 3 bases at J, leaving 11 bases unmatched. Germline CDR1 and CDR2: MNHEY and SMNVEV (reference sequence). CDR3 length equals 16 residues.

This chain connects TRBV11-2 to TRBJ2-1; 10 bases fit TRBD2. The CDR3 has 14 residues. V was clipped by 4 bases and J by 10 bases; unmatched bases: 7. Germline values: CDR1 SGHAT, CDR2 FQNNGV. The CDR3 protein is CASSSLLAGAEQFF. CDR3 nucleotides: TGTGCCAGCAGCTCCCTTCTAGCGGGAGCAGAGCAGTTCTTC. The full variable domain, completed using reference TRBV11-2 and TRBJ2-1, is EAGVAQSPRYKIIEKRQSVAFWCNPISGHATLYWYQQILGQGPKLLIQFQNNGVVDDSQLPKDRFSAERLKGVDSTLKIQPAKLEDSAVYLCASSSLLAGAEQFFGPGTRLTVL.

This clonotype qualifies as medium-sized. This sequence joins TRBV4-1 and TRBJ2-1; 10 bases fit TRBD2. The CDR3 contains 15 residues. From germline, CDR1 is MGHRA and CDR2 YSYEKL. The V segment lost 4 bases and the J segment 6 bases; nucleotides outside the gene matches: 6. CDR3 residues: CASSRPASGGNEQFF. CDR3 nucleotides: TGCGCCAGCAGCCGACCAGCTAGCGGGGGCAATGAGCAGTTCTTC.